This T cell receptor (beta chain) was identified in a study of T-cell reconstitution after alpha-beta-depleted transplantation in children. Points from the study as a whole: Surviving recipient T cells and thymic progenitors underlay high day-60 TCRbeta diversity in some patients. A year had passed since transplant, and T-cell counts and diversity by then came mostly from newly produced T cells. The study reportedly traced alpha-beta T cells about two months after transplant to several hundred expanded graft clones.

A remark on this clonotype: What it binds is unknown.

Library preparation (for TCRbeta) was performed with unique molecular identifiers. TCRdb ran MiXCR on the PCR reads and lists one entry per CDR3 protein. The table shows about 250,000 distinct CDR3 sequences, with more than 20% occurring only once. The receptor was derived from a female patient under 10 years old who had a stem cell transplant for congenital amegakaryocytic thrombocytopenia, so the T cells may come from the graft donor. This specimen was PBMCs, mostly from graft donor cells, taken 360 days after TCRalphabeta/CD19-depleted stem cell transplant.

The CDR3 reads CASSLQGREKLFF. Written as DNA, the CDR3 is TGTGCCAGCAGTTTACAAGGGAGGGAAAAACTGTTTTTT. The chain carries TRBV28 and TRBJ1-4, with no clear D. Trimming removed 2 bases at V and 8 bases at J, with 9 bases between. CDR1 is MDHEN, CDR2 SYDVKM, per germline. The CDR3 extends over 13 amino acids.